This TCR beta chain is from a study of blood T cell repertoires in COVID-19. The repertoire was sequenced with immunoSEQ multiplex PCR; TCRdb's copy has only in-frame clones and lacks some. This table has more than 200,000 clones, about 93% appearing once. The CDR3 sequence is 14 residues long. Germline CDR1 reads MNHEY; CDR2 reads SVGEGT. V lost 0 bases and J 6 bases, leaving 9 bases between the germline ends. Sample: PBMCs or T cells enriched from blood (not recorded which). The chain couples TRBV6-2 or TRBV6-3 to TRBJ1-5; no reliable D call. This clonotype was obtained from a woman aged 18-29 years who had recovered from COVID-19. The CDR3 DNA reads TGTGCCAGCAGTTACTCGAGCGGGGTTCAGCCCCAGCATTTT. It is translated as CASSYSSGVQPQHF.